This T cell receptor beta chain was documented in a study of CD8 T cells in Susac syndrome. Study details: When blood was collected, patients with Susac syndrome were therapy-naive, were taking corticosteroids, or were receiving intravenous immunoglobulin alone.

In germline, CDR1 is SGHDT, CDR2 YYEEEE. V lost 4 bases and J lost 6; bases outside the gene matches: 10. This CDR3 region has 15 residues. Random hexamers served to reverse transcribe roughly 0.45 to 1 ug RNA. TCRdb fed the immunoSEQ multiplex PCR reads into MiXCR, producing one record per CDR3 protein. Of around 79,000 distinct CDR3 sequences listed, approximately 94% are singletons. Concerning this clonotype itself: Its target is unknown.

Overall study results and limits: Susac-specific public clones found in total CD8+ repertoires numbered more than 15, and those in CD8+ TEMRA repertoires numbered several.

The T cells that were sequenced for TCR beta were CD8+ and CD4+ cells from blood. Sequenced material: CD8+ T cells from PBMCs. The gene calls are TRBV5-6 and TRBJ2-1; 7 bases are shared with TRBD2. The clonotype was recovered from a human donor with Susac syndrome. CDR3 in amino acids: CASSPGGWGGNEQFF. The CDR3 nucleotides read TGTGCCAGCAGCCCCGGCGGGTGGGGGGGCAATGAGCAGTTCTTC.